Below are 20 T cell receptor beta chains sequenced from a single sample in a study of vaccination effects on CD4 cells after COVID-19. Libraries were prepared by immunoSEQ multiplex PCR; TCRdb keeps only in-frame clonotypes and omits some of them. The data contain fewer than 80,000 clones, 70% to 85% of them singletons. Antigen-specific CD4+ T cells were expanded (with viral peptide pools) by the ViraFEST assay ahead of sequencing. Culture proceeded for under twelve days, and CD4+ T cells were then isolated. Vaccine administered to participants consisted of two doses of either BNT162b2 or mRNA-1273. Antigens for these TCRs are unknown. The source was CD4+ T cells from PBMCs cultured with HCoV-229E spike peptides, collected after COVID-19 vaccination. Receptors were obtained from a human donor who received a COVID-19 vaccine.

The CDR3 reads CATSGRQVKNTGELFF. CDR3 nucleotide sequence: TGTGCCACCAGTGGCCGACAGGTTAAGAACACCGGGGAGCTGTTTTTT. The chain links TRBV24-1 to TRBJ2-2, with D possibly matching TRBD1 (6 bases). Trimming removed 5 bases at V and 1 base at J, with 13 bases between. This CDR3 contains 16 residues. Germline V gives CDR1 KGHDR, CDR2 SFDVKD.

This rearrangement joins TRBV5-5 to TRBJ1-6, with TRBD1 matching over 10 bases. V trimming: 4 bases; J trimming: 3 bases; junction bases outside the gene matches: 1. Germline assignment: CDR1 SGHKS and CDR2 YYEKEE (reference sequence). This CDR3 comprises 15 residues. The CDR3, as DNA: TGTGCCAGCAGCGGGGACAGGGGCTATAATTCACCCCTCCACTTT. The encoded protein is CASSGDRGYNSPLHF. Using reference TRBV5-5 and TRBJ1-6 for the parts outside the CDR3, the full variable domain is DAGVTQSPTHLIKTRGQQVTLRCSPISGHKSVSWYQQVLGQGPQFIFQYYEKEERGRGNFPDRFSARQFPNYSSELNVNALLLGDSALYLCASSGDRGYNSPLHFGNGTRLTVT.

The V call is TRBV9, the J call TRBJ2-6; 10 bases agree with TRBD2. Germline CDR1 is SGDLS and CDR2 is YYNGEE. The CDR3 is 18 amino acids. Trimming cost V 2 bases and J 4 bases; bases outside gene matches: 9. CDR3 in amino acids: CASSVSLAGVSGANVLTF. Written as DNA, the CDR3 is TGTGCCAGCAGCGTTAGCCTAGCGGGGGTATCAGGGGCCAACGTCCTGACTTTC.

The V and J genes are TRBV5-4 and TRBJ1-1; D remains unclear. This CDR3 is 14 amino acids long. Trimming pared 1 base from V and 0 bases from J, leaving 7 bases between. Germline CDR1 and CDR2: SGHNT and YYREEE (reference sequence). The CDR3 protein is CASSLWRMNTEAFF. The CDR3 nucleotides are TGTGCCAGCAGCTTGTGGCGAATGAACACTGAAGCTTTCTTT. Full variable domain (remainder filled in from reference TRBV5-4 and TRBJ1-1): ETGVTQSPTHLIKTRGQQVTLRCSSQSGHNTVSWYQQALGQGPQFIFQYYREEENGRGNFPPRFSGLQFPNYSSELNVNALELDDSALYLCASSLWRMNTEAFFGQGTRLTVV.

This rearrangement joins TRBV12-3 or TRBV12-4 to TRBJ2-2; no definite D call. The CDR3 contains 12 residues. Deletions cut 7 bases from V and 8 bases from J, with 11 bases between. CDR3 coding DNA: TGTGCCAGCACCCTCCTTGGGGGGGAGCTGTTTTTT. Its translation is CASTLLGGELFF.

The chain carries TRBV6-5 and TRBJ1-4; 7 nucleotides match TRBD1. The germline V gene has CDR1 MNHEY and CDR2 SVGAGI. This CDR3 spans 13 amino acids. The ends lost 9 bases at V and 5 bases at J; junction bases unmatched: 6. The CDR3 DNA sequence: TGTGCCAGTGAGGGACAGCAAAATGAAAAACTGTTTTTT. The encoded protein is CASEGQQNEKLFF.

The rearrangement links TRBV27 to TRBJ1-2; TRBD1 aligns across 12 bases. V was pared by 6 bases and J by 8 bases, with 10 bases of the junction left unmatched. Germline loops: CDR1 MNHEY, CDR2 SMNVEV (reference sequence). This CDR3 is built from 15 residues. The CDR3 DNA reads as TGTGCCAGCAGGGCGCCCGGGACAGGGGGCCAAGGCTACACCTTC. Amino acid sequence: CASRAPGTGGQGYTF.

This clone was picked up one time. The chain carries TRBV5-4 and TRBJ1-5; perhaps TRBD1 as D (5 bases). CDR3 length: 15 amino acids. V lost 0 bases to trimming and J lost 3 bases, with 10 bases between them. The germline CDR1 and CDR2 sequences are SGHNT and YYREEE (reference sequence). The CDR3 reads CASSLGGVDNQPQHF. Written as DNA, the CDR3 is TGTGCCAGCAGCTTGGGAGGGGTTGACAATCAGCCCCAGCATTTT.

The chain recombines TRBV29-1 with TRBJ2-5; 16 positions match TRBD2. The V gene's germline CDR1 is SQVTM and CDR2 ANQGSEA. This CDR3 has 15 residues. Losses at the gene ends were 6 bases for V and 6 bases for J; bases not matched to a gene: 7. The CDR3 here is CSVTGTSGGAKTQYF. As DNA, the CDR3 is TGCAGCGTGACCGGGACTAGCGGGGGGGCGAAGACCCAGTACTTC. Full variable domain (missing parts from reference TRBV29-1 and TRBJ2-5): SAVISQKPSRDICQRGTSLTIQCQVDSQVTMMFWYRQQPGQSLTLIATANQGSEATYESGFVIDKFPISRPNLTFSTLTVSNMSPEDSSIYLCSVTGTSGGAKTQYFGPGTRLLVL.

This chain joins TRBV18 and TRBJ1-1; tentatively, D is TRBD1 (5 bases). Between the trimmed V and J ends, which lost 6 bases and 0 bases, there was a span of 8 bases. Germline V CDR1 and CDR2: KGHSH, LQKENI. CDR3 length equals 13 residues. The CDR3 reads CASSDTMNTEAFF. In nucleotides, the CDR3 is TGTGCCAGCTCGGACACCATGAACACTGAAGCTTTCTTT.

The table lists this clone with a count of one. The chain couples TRBV21-1 to TRBJ2-5; TRBD2, the table's D call, lacks a check against the DNA. TRBV21-1 is marked as a pseudogene. The CDR3 runs to 11 residues. The DNA of the CDR3 is TGTGCCAGCAGCAAAGGACGGGGTAAGTACTTC. Residues: CASSKGRGKYF.

The genes are TRBV6-2 or TRBV6-3 and TRBJ2-1, with TRBD2 matching 9 bases. CDR3 length: 18 residues. Trimming at V came to 2 bases and at J to 10 bases, leaving 18 bases not matched to a gene. Germline CDR1 reads MNHEY; CDR2 reads SVGEGT. The CDR3 sequence is CASSYRQAKGGGAREQFF. The CDR3 DNA reads TGTGCCAGCAGTTACAGGCAGGCTAAAGGCGGGGGGGCGCGGGAGCAGTTCTTC.

The J gene is TRBJ2-3, the V gene TRBV7-3, with 8 bases aligning to TRBD2. Germline CDR1 is SGHTA and CDR2 is FQGTGA. The V gene end was trimmed by 4 bases and the J gene end by 4 bases; junction bases not matched to a gene: 4. This CDR3 has 14 residues. The CDR3 DNA reads as TGTGCCAGCAGCTACGGGGGGGCCCCAGATACGCAGTATTTT. Translating gives CASSYGGAPDTQYF.

The genes are TRBV27 and TRBJ1-3; no clear D. Germline V gives CDR1 MNHEY, CDR2 SMNVEV (reference sequence). This CDR3 contains 13 residues. Trimming shortened V by 5 bases and J by 4 bases, and 9 bases separated the two germline ends. The CDR3 reads CASSVAPGNTIYF. For the CDR3, the DNA is TGTGCCAGCAGTGTCGCCCCGGGAAACACCATATATTTT.

The chain uses TRBV20-1 and TRBJ1-4, with D tentatively TRBD1 (5 bases). Germline CDR1 DFQATT, CDR2 SNEGSKA (reference sequence). The CDR3 spans 11 residues. CDR3 loop: CAGVANEKLFF. The CDR3 region has the DNA TGCGCGGGGGTGGCTAATGAAAAACTGTTTTTT.

The V gene is TRBV29-1, the J gene TRBJ1-2, with a possible D match to TRBD1 (6 bases). V lost 4 bases and J 2 bases, leaving 14 bases between the germline ends. Germline CDR1 reads SQVTM; CDR2 reads ANQGSEA. This CDR3 contains 14 residues. The CDR3 region has the DNA TGCAGCGTTGTGGGGGGGGCGCGGAACTATGGCTACACCTTC. Its translation is CSVVGGARNYGYTF.

The chain has TRBV2 and TRBJ1-1; 10 nucleotides match TRBD1. With V trimmed by 6 bases and J by 5 bases, 9 bases remained unmatched. CDR3 length: 15 residues. Looked up from germline, CDR1 is SNHLY and CDR2 is FYNNEI. CDR3 DNA sequence: TGTGCCAGCAGGGAACGGACAGGGGGAGATACTGAAGCTTTCTTT. It specifies CASRERTGGDTEAFF.

The V gene is TRBV5-1, the J gene TRBJ1-2; TRBD1 aligns across 7 bases. With 0 bases clipped from V and 4 bases from J, the junction kept 6 bases outside the gene matches. This CDR3 is 15 amino acids long. Looked up from germline, CDR1 is SGHRS and CDR2 is YFSETQ. DNA of the CDR3: TGCGCCAGCAGCTTGGCCGGGGACAGTCCCTATGGCTACACCTTC. Translating it yields CASSLAGDSPYGYTF.

V gene TRBV24-1 combines with J gene TRBJ1-2; 7 bases fit TRBD1. The V segment lost 3 bases and the J segment 4 bases; nucleotides outside the gene matches: 7. Germline V gene lookup returns CDR1 KGHDR and CDR2 SFDVKD. This CDR3 has 15 residues. CDR3 bases: TGTGCCACCAGTGATCCACGACAGGGTGGCTATGGCTACACCTTC. This codes for CATSDPRQGGYGYTF.

This chain links TRBV2 with TRBJ1-2; D possibly corresponds to TRBD1 (6 bases). Germline lookup yields CDR1 SNHLY and CDR2 FYNNEI. The CDR3 sequence is 13 residues long. The V and J ends lost 7 bases and 8 bases respectively, with 17 bases between them. CDR3 bases: TGTGCCAGCAACGCAGGGGATCATGGGGGCTACACCTTC. Translated, it gives CASNAGDHGGYTF.